These 23 T cell receptor beta chains were sequenced from one sample in a study of blood T cells in healthy people across ages. Using a J-beta primer mix together with a sample-barcoded 5' primer, a second PCR was run for roughly 7 to 12 cycles. TCRdb reprocessed the 5' RACE reads with MiXCR, giving one entry per CDR3 protein. The sample shows about 1.6 million distinct CDR3 sequences, roughly 32% of them seen only once. The sample taken for sequencing was blood. The receptors were sampled from a woman in her twenties or thirties in good health.

In DNA, the CDR3 is TGCGCCAGCAGCCAAGAGGATGTCAGGGGAGACGAGCAGTACTTC. This codes for CASSQEDVRGDEQYF. The V call is TRBV4-1, the J call TRBJ2-7; the D gene is possibly TRBD1 (6 bases). The V gene lost 0 bases and the J gene lost 5 bases, with 14 bases spanning the gap. CDR1 is MGHRA and CDR2 is YSYEKL in the germline V gene. This CDR3 is 15 amino acids long.

The chain combines TRBV5-1 with TRBJ2-1; the match to TRBD2 covers 13 bases. This CDR3 is 15 amino acids long. The V segment lost 1 base and the J segment 8 bases; nucleotides outside the gene matches: 3. The germline CDR1 and CDR2 sequences are SGHRS and YFSETQ. The CDR3 bases are TGCGCCAGCAGCTTGAGGGGACTAGCGGGATATGAGCAGTTCTTC. It translates to CASSLRGLAGYEQFF.

The genes are TRBV9 and TRBJ2-7; D unresolved. Germline V lookup: CDR1 SGDLS, CDR2 YYNGEE. Trimming left V 0 bases short and J 6 bases short, with 10 bases between. This CDR3 has 13 residues. CDR3 sequence (DNA): TGTGCCAGCAGCGTAGATAATAGCCGCGAGCAGTACTTC. Translating gives CASSVDNSREQYF.

The V call is TRBV20-1, the J call TRBJ2-7, with TRBD2 matching over 12 bases. The CDR3 sequence is 14 residues long. Unmatched junction bases numbered 9, after V lost 4 bases and J lost 8 bases. CDR1 and CDR2 (germline): DFQATT, SNEGSKA (reference sequence). CDR3 DNA: TGCAGTGCTACTTCTAGCGGGAGGGCCGGGAAGCAGTACTTC. It specifies CSATSSGRAGKQYF.

V usage is TRBV29-1 and J usage is TRBJ1-1, with 8 nucleotides matching TRBD1. Per the germline V gene, CDR1 is SQVTM and CDR2 is ANQGSEA. With V trimmed by 4 bases and J by 4 bases, 5 bases remained unmatched. There are 13 residues in the CDR3. The CDR3 DNA follows: TGCAGCGTTGTCAGGGGGCGAAGCACTGAAGCTTTCTTT. Protein sequence: CSVVRGRSTEAFF.

This clonotype came up a few times. The chain is built from TRBV6-1 and TRBJ2-1; possible D gene TRBD2, 5 bases. The CDR3 extends over 13 amino acids. CDR1 and CDR2 from the germline V gene are MNHNS and SASEGT. Trimming pared 6 bases from V and 4 bases from J, leaving 10 bases between. The CDR3 protein is CASRFGVYNEQFF. CDR3 nucleotide sequence: TGTGCCAGCAGGTTCGGGGTTTACAATGAGCAGTTCTTC.

This clonotype was counted between two and nine times. The chain is built from TRBV7-9 and TRBJ1-2; the match to TRBD1 covers 7 bases. Germline V CDR1 and CDR2: SEHNR, FQNEAQ (reference sequence). Trimming at V came to 8 bases and at J to 2 bases, leaving 11 bases not matched to a gene. This CDR3 is 15 amino acids long. In DNA, the CDR3 is TGTGCCAGCTTAAACGACCGACAGGGAAACTATGGCTACACCTTC. It specifies CASLNDRQGNYGYTF.

This clonotype appeared a few times. The chain recombines TRBV7-9 with TRBJ1-5, with D unclear. V lost 0 bases and J lost 5, with 17 bases in between. The CDR3 totals 17 residues. Germline lookup yields CDR1 SEHNR and CDR2 FQNEAQ (reference sequence). The CDR3 DNA reads as TGTGCCAGCAGCTTAGCCCCCCCCGGGTTGGACGATCAGCCCCAGCATTTT. Protein: CASSLAPPGLDDQPQHF.

In this sample, this clonotype turned up many times. The V and J genes are TRBV15 and TRBJ2-7; 9 bases fit TRBD2. This CDR3 region has 15 residues. The germline V gene has CDR1 LNHNV and CDR2 YYDKDF (reference sequence). The ends lost 5 bases at V and 0 bases at J; junction bases unmatched: 5. Written as DNA, the CDR3 is TGTGCCACCAGCCCTATAGCGGGGGCCTCCTACGAGCAGTACTTC. Protein: CATSPIAGASYEQYF.

The rearrangement uses TRBV7-9 and TRBJ2-1; 8 bases match TRBD1. Trimming removed 5 bases from V and 6 bases from J; junction bases left unmatched: 6. This CDR3 region has 14 residues. CDR1 and CDR2 (germline): SEHNR, FQNEAQ (reference sequence). The CDR3 region has the DNA TGTGCCAGCAGCCCCCAGGGGGCCTTCAATGAGCAGTTCTTC. Translation: CASSPQGAFNEQFF.

In the case of this clonotype: This could be a read error, since a much larger clone is one nucleotide away. The rearrangement joins TRBV5-1 to TRBJ2-3, with TRBD2 as a possible D gene (6 bases). The CDR3 sequence is 14 residues long. Trimming removed 6 bases from V and 6 bases from J, with 17 bases in between. Germline V lookup: CDR1 SGHRS, CDR2 YFSETQ. CDR3 sequence (DNA): TGCGCCAGCAACTGGGTGGGGGGTTCGGATACGCAGTATTTT. Amino acid sequence: CASNWVGGSDTQYF.

J is TRBJ2-5 and V is TRBV10-3; TRBD2 aligns across 8 bases. Unmatched junction bases numbered 5, after V lost 6 bases and J lost 5 bases. CDR1 is ENHRY, CDR2 SYGVKD, per germline. The CDR3 sequence is 13 residues long. The CDR3: CAIRAGVTETQYF. For the CDR3, the DNA is TGTGCCATCAGAGCGGGAGTAACGGAGACCCAGTACTTC.

The V call is TRBV4-1, the J call TRBJ2-2; maybe TRBD2 (6 bases). This CDR3 region has 16 residues. The germline V gene has CDR1 MGHRA and CDR2 YSYEKL. V was pared by 4 bases and J by 7 bases, with 19 bases between. The CDR3 spells CASSLVSAGFGGELFF. The CDR3 DNA sequence: TGCGCCAGCAGCCTAGTTTCGGCGGGGTTTGGCGGGGAGCTGTTTTTT.

This clonotype occurred a few times. The gene calls are TRBV2 and TRBJ2-1, with a weak D call TRBD1 (6 bases). CDR1 SNHLY and CDR2 FYNNEI come from the germline V gene. The CDR3 is made up of 15 amino acids. V gave up 6 bases and J gave up 4 bases, with 16 bases separating them. The CDR3 sequence: CASSQGFTVYNEQFF. CDR3 DNA sequence: TGTGCCAGCAGCCAGGGGTTTACGGTTTACAATGAGCAGTTCTTC.

The chain joins TRBV20-1 to TRBJ1-6; unclear D gene. With 3 bases removed from V and 7 bases from J, the gap between germline ends came to 13 bases. Germline V gene sequence: CDR1 DFQATT, CDR2 SNEGSKA (reference sequence). This CDR3 contains 14 residues. DNA for the CDR3: TGCAGTGCTAGTGAGCCAGAGACCAATTCACCCCTCCACTTT. Protein product: CSASEPETNSPLHF.

This clonotype appeared once. This rearrangement joins TRBV7-9 to TRBJ2-1; TRBD2 aligns across 7 bases. The CDR3 has 14 residues. Germline V gene data show CDR1 as SEHNR and CDR2 as FQNEAQ (reference sequence). Unmatched junction bases numbered 8, after V lost 5 bases and J lost 7 bases. CDR3 nucleotide sequence: TGTGCCAGCAGCCGGGGACTACTCTTTAATGAGCAGTTCTTC. This sequence encodes CASSRGLLFNEQFF.

V gene TRBV6-5 combines with J gene TRBJ1-4; 8 bases align to TRBD1. The CDR3 runs to 14 residues. In germline, CDR1 is MNHEY, CDR2 SVGAGI. Germline trimming cut 8 bases from V and 5 bases from J; bases unmatched to any gene: 7. CDR3 nucleotide sequence: TGTGCCAGCGGGGAGTGGACAGGGAATGAAAAACTGTTTTTT. Protein product: CASGEWTGNEKLFF.

Only a few counts were recorded for this clonotype. The chain is built from TRBV20-1 and TRBJ2-3, with 10 bases that match TRBD2. Unmatched junction bases numbered 3, after V lost 7 bases and J lost 2 bases. The CDR3 is made up of 13 amino acids. Germline CDR1 DFQATT, CDR2 SNEGSKA (reference sequence). Here the CDR3 DNA reads TGCAGTGGGACTAGCGGAGACACAGATACGCAGTATTTT. It yields the protein CSGTSGDTDTQYF.

The chain couples TRBV19 to TRBJ1-2, with D unresolved. Germline CDR1 reads LNHDA; CDR2 reads SQIVND (reference sequence). The CDR3 sequence is 12 residues long. Trimming took 3 bases from V and 8 from J, leaving 10 bases between them. In DNA, the CDR3 is TGTGCCAGTAGTATGCTGGTCGGCGGCTACACCTTC. Its translation is CASSMLVGGYTF. Filled out from reference TRBV19 and TRBJ1-2, the complete variable domain reads DGGITQSPKYLFRKEGQNVTLSCEQNLNHDAMYWYRQDPGQGLRLIYYSQIVNDFQKGDIAEGYSVSREKKESFPLTVTSAQKNPTAFYLCASSMLVGGYTFGSGTRLTVV.

The genes are TRBV5-1 and TRBJ2-1; 8 bases are a match to TRBD1. The CDR3 contains 15 residues. Germline V lookup: CDR1 SGHRS, CDR2 YFSETQ. V shed 3 bases and J 5 bases; nucleotides not matched to a gene: 7. The CDR3: CASSSWGQENNEQFF. The CDR3 DNA sequence: TGCGCCAGCAGCTCATGGGGACAGGAAAACAATGAGCAGTTCTTC.

This clonotype was seen only a few times. J is TRBJ2-5 and V is TRBV7-6; D may be TRBD2 (5 bases). Germline values: CDR1 SGHVS, CDR2 FNYEAQ. The length of the CDR3 is 14 residues. The V and J ends lost 1 base and 5 bases respectively, with 11 bases between them. The DNA for the CDR3 is TGTGCCAGCAGCTTAGGGAGCGGCCCCGAGACCCAGTACTTC. The encoded protein is CASSLGSGPETQYF.

The chain links TRBV20-1 to TRBJ2-7; 9 positions match TRBD1. Germline CDR1 and CDR2: DFQATT and SNEGSKA (reference sequence). V was pared by 1 base and J by 5 bases, with 9 bases of the junction left unmatched. This CDR3 comprises 15 residues. The CDR3 is CSARVPTGTGHEQYF. In DNA form, the CDR3 reads TGCAGTGCTAGAGTTCCTACCGGGACAGGGCACGAGCAGTACTTC.

The DNA for the CDR3 is TGTGCCAGCAGCCCGGTCTCGGGACAGGGGAACTATGGCTACACCTTC. Translating it yields CASSPVSGQGNYGYTF. The chain joins TRBV3-1 to TRBJ1-2; 10 nucleotides align to TRBD1. The CDR3 runs 16 residues. Looked up from germline, CDR1 is LGHDT and CDR2 is YNNKEL (reference sequence). The trim removed 4 bases at V and 2 bases at J, leaving 7 bases unmatched.